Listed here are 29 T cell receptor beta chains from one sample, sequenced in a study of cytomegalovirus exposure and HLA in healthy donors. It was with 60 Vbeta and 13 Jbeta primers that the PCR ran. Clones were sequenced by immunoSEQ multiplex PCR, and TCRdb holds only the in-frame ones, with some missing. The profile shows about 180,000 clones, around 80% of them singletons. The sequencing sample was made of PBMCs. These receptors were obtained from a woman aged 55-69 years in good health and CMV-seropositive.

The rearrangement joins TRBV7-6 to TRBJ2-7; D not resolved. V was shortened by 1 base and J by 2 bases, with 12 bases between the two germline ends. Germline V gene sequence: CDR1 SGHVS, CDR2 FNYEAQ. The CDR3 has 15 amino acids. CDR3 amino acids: CASSLGKENTYEQYF. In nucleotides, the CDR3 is TGTGCCAGCAGCTTAGGAAAGGAGAACACCTACGAGCAGTACTTC.

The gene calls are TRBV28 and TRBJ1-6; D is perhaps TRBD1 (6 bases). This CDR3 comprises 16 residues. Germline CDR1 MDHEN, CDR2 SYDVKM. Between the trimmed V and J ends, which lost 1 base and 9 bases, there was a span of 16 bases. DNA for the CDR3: TGTGCCAGCAGTTTATTGAGGGGGTGGGATGGTTCACCCCTCCACTTT. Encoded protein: CASSLLRGWDGSPLHF.

The CDR3 region has the DNA TGTGCCAGCAGTTTATCGAGGGTAGCGGGAGCTCGCGAGCAGTTCTTC. Amino acids: CASSLSRVAGAREQFF. V gene TRBV27 combines with J gene TRBJ2-1, with TRBD2 matching over 9 bases. This CDR3 region has 16 residues. In germline, CDR1 is MNHEY, CDR2 SMNVEV (reference sequence). The junction had 10 bases not matched to a gene; V was cut back by 0 bases and J by 10 bases.

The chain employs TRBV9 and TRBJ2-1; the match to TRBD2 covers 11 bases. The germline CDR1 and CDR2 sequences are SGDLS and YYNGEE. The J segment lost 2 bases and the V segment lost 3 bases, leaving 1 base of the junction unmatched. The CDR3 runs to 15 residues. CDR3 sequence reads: CASSETSGTYNEQFF. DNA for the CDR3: TGTGCCAGCAGCGAGACTAGCGGGACCTACAATGAGCAGTTCTTC.

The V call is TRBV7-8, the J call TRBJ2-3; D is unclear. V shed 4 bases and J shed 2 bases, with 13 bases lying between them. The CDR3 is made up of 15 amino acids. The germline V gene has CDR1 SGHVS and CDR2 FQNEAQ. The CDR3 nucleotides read TGTGCCAGCAGCTCGACAATCAGTGACACAGATACGCAGTATTTT. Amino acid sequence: CASSSTISDTDTQYF.

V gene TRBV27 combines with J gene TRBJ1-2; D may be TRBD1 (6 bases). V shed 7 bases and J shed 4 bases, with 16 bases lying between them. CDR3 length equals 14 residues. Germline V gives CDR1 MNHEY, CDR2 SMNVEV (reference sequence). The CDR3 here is CASKVAGDRYGYTF. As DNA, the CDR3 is TGTGCCAGCAAGGTGGCAGGGGACCGCTATGGCTACACCTTC.

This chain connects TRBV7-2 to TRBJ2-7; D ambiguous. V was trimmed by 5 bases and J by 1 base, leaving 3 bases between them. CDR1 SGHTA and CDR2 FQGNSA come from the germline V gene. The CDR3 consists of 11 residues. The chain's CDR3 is CASSPSYEQYF. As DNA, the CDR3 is TGTGCCAGCAGCCCGTCCTACGAGCAGTACTTC.

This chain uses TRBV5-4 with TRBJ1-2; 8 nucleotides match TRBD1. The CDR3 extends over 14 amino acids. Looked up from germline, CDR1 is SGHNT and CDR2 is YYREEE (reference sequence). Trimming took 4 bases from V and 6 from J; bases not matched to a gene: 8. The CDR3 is CASSPWTGRDGYTF. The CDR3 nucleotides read TGTGCCAGCAGCCCTTGGACAGGGAGGGATGGCTACACCTTC.

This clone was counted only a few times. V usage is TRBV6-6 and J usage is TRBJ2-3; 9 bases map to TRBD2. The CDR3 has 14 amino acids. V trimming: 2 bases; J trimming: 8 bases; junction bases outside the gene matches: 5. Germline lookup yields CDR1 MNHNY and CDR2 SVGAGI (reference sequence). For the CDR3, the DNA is TGTGCCAGCAGTTACGTGGCGGGAGGGGGTACGCAGTATTTT. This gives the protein CASSYVAGGGTQYF.

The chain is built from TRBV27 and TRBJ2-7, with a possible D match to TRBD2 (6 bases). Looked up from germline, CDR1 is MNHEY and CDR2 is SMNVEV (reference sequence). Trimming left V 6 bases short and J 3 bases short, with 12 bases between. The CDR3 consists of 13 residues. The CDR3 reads CASRDGSYYEQYF. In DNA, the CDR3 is TGTGCCAGCAGGGACGGGAGCTACTACGAGCAGTACTTC.

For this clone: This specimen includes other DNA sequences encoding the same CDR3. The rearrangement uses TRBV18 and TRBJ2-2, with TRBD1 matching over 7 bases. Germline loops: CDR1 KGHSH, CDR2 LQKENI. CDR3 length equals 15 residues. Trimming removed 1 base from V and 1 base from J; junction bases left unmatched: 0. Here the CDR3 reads CASSPRQGNTGELFF. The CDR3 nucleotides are TGTGCCAGCTCACCACGACAGGGGAACACCGGGGAGCTGTTTTTT. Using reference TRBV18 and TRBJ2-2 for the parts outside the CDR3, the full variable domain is NAGVMQNPRHLVRRRGQEARLRCSPMKGHSHVYWYRQLPEEGLKFMVYLQKENIIDESGMPKERFSAEFPKEGPSILRIQQVVRGDSAAYFCASSPRQGNTGELFFGEGSRLTVL.

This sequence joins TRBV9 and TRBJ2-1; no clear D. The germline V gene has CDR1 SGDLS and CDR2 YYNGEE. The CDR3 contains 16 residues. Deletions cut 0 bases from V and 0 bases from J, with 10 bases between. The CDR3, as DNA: TGTGCCAGCAGCGTAGCAGTTTCTCGCTCCTACAATGAGCAGTTCTTC. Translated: CASSVAVSRSYNEQFF.

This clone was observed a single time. DNA of the CDR3: TGCGCCAGCAGCTTGGTTGCTGGGGGCGGACAGGACACTGAAGCTTTCTTT. It translates to CASSLVAGGGQDTEAFF. The J gene is TRBJ1-1, the V gene TRBV5-1, with TRBD1 matching over 7 bases. Germline assignment: CDR1 SGHRS and CDR2 YFSETQ. The CDR3 covers 17 residues. V was pared by 0 bases and J by 3 bases, with 11 bases of the junction left unmatched.

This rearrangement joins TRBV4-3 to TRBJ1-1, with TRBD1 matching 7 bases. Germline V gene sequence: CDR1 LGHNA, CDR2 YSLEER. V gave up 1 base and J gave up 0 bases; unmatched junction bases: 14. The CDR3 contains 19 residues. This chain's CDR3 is CASSQGFRDRNFLNTEAFF. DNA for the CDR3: TGCGCCAGCAGCCAAGGCTTCCGGGACAGAAATTTTTTGAACACTGAAGCTTTCTTT.

Here the CDR3 reads CASSAGTDYGYTF. The DNA for the CDR3 is TGTGCCAGCAGCGCCGGGACAGACTATGGCTACACCTTC. This chain joins TRBV28 and TRBJ1-2, with 7 bases identical to TRBD1. CDR1 MDHEN and CDR2 SYDVKM come from the germline V gene. The CDR3 loop spans 13 amino acids. The V gene end was trimmed by 6 bases and the J gene end by 3 bases; junction bases not matched to a gene: 4.

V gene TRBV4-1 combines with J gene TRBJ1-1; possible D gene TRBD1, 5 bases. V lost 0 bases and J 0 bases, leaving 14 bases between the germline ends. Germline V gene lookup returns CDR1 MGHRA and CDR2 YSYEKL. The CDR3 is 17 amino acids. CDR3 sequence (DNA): TGCGCCAGCAGCCAAGAAGGGGCAGGAAAAGTGAACACTGAAGCTTTCTTT. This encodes CASSQEGAGKVNTEAFF.

This chain's CDR3 is CASSITGMGTEAFF. DNA of the CDR3: TGTGCCAGTAGTATTACAGGGATGGGGACTGAAGCTTTCTTT. The chain is built from TRBV19 and TRBJ1-1; D is possibly TRBD1 (6 bases). Per germline, CDR1 LNHDA and CDR2 SQIVND (reference sequence). The length of the CDR3 is 14 residues. V was pared by 3 bases and J by 5 bases, with 13 bases between.

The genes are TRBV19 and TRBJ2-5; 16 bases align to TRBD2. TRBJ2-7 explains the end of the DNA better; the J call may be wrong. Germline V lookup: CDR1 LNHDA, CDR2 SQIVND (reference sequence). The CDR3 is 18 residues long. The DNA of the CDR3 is TGTGCCAGTAGGGAAAGCACCGGGACTAGCGGGAGGGCCCACGAGCAGTACTTC. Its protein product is CASRESTGTSGRAHEQYF.

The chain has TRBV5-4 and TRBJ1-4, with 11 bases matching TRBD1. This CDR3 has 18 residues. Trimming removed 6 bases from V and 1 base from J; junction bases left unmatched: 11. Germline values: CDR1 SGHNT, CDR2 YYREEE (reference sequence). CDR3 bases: TGTGCCAGCACCTGGGGACAGGGGGGAAGAATAACTAATGAAAAACTGTTTTTT. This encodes CASTWGQGGRITNEKLFF.

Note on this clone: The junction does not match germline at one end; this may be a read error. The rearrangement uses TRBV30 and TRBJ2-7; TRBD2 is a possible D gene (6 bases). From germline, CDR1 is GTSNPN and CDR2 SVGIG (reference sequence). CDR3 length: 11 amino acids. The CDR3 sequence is CAWSRDLSTSF. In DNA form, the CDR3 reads TGTGCCTGGAGTCGGGACTTAAGTACGTCCTTC.

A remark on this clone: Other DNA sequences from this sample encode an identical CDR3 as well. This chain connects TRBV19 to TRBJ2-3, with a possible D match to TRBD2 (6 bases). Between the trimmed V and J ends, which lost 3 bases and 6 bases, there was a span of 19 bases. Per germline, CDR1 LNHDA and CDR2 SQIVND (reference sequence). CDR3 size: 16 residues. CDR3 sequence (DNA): TGTGCCAGTAGTATGAAAGCGGGCCCTACCGTGGATACGCAGTATTTT. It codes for CASSMKAGPTVDTQYF.

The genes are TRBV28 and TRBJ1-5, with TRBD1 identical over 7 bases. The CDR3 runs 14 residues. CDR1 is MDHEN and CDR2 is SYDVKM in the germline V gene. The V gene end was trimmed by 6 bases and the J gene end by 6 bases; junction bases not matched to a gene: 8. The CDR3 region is CASSSTGTIQPQHF. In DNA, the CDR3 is TGTGCCAGCAGCTCGACAGGGACGATTCAGCCCCAGCATTTT.

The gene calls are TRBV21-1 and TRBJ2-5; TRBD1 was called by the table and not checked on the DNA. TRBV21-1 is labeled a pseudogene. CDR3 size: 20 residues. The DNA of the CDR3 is TGTGCCAGCAGCAAAAAGGCGGCCAATGGGGCGGAACTTTACCAAGAGACCCAGTACTTC. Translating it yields CASSKKAANGAELYQETQYF.

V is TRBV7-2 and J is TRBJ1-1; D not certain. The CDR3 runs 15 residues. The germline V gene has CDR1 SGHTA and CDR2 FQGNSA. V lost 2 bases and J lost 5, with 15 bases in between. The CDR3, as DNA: TGTGCCAGCAGCTTATGGAGCAACCCTGGGACTGAAGCTTTCTTT. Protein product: CASSLWSNPGTEAFF.

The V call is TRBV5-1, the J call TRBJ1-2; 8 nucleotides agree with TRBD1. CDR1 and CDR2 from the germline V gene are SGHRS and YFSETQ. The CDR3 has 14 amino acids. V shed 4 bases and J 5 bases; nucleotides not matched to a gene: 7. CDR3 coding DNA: TGCGCCAGCAGCGACGGACAGGGCGGATATGGCTACACCTTC. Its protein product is CASSDGQGGYGYTF.

CDR3 in amino acids: CASSFQGSGLGDTQYF. The DNA for the CDR3 is TGCGCCAGCAGCTTTCAGGGTTCTGGTCTAGGAGATACGCAGTATTTT. J is TRBJ2-3 and V is TRBV5-1, with D possibly TRBD1 on 5 matching bases. Trimming left V 2 bases short and J 5 bases short, with 18 bases between. This CDR3 is 16 amino acids long. The germline V gene has CDR1 SGHRS and CDR2 YFSETQ.

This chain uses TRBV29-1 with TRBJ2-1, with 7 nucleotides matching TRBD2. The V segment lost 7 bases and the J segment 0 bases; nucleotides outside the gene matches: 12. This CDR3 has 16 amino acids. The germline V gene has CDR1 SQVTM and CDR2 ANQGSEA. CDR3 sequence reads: CSAGGGDPSSYNEQFF. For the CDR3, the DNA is TGCAGCGCCGGTGGGGGGGACCCCAGCTCCTACAATGAGCAGTTCTTC.

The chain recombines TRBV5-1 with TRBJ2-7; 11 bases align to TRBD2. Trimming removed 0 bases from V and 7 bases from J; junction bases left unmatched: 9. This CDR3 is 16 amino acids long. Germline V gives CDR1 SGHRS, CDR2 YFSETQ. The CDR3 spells CASSLVGLAGGEEQYF. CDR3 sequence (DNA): TGCGCCAGCAGCTTGGTAGGTCTAGCGGGGGGAGAAGAGCAGTACTTC.

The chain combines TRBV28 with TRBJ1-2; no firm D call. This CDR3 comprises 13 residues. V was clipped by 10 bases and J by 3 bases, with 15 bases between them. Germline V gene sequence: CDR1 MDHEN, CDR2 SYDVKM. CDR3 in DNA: TGTGCCATCCGGAACCCGGCGGACTATGGCTACACCTTC. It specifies CAIRNPADYGYTF.